These T cell receptor beta chains were read from a single sample in a study of Graves' ophthalmopathy and Graves' hyperthyroidism. TCRdb analysed the multiplex PCR reads with MiXCR anew, one entry per CDR3 protein. The sample includes about 390,000 distinct CDR3 sequences, about 15% of them seen just once. Sequencing was done on a sample of peripheral blood. The receptors shown here come from an adult woman with stable Graves' hyperthyroidism. Both conserved end residues are part of each CDR3. Fields, in order: D gene, clone size, V gene, J gene, CDR3 DNA, CDR3 protein. D genes are given only for firm matches. Not every row has a clone size; where given, it reads once, few, many or a size class.

d_call: TRBD1
clone_size: -
v_call: TRBV6-2/TRBV6-3
j_call: TRBJ2-7
cdr3_nt: TGTGCCAGCAGTTCCGCCCGGACAGGGGGCTACGAGCAGTACTTC
cdr3_aa: CASSSARTGGYEQYF

d_call: -
clone_size: -
v_call: TRBV12-3/TRBV12-4
j_call: TRBJ1-2
cdr3_nt: TGTGCCTCCCAGGGAACAATTAACTATGGCTACACCTTC
cdr3_aa: CASQGTINYGYTF

d_call: -
clone_size: many
v_call: TRBV7-9
j_call: TRBJ2-7
cdr3_nt: TGTGCCAGCAGGGAGACAGGAACCTACGAGCAGTACTTC
cdr3_aa: CASRETGTYEQYF

d_call: TRBD2
clone_size: few
v_call: TRBV11-2
j_call: TRBJ2-2
cdr3_nt: TGTGCCAGCAGCTTACATTTTCCTAGCGGGAGGGCCTTCACCGGGGAGCTGTTTTTT
cdr3_aa: CASSLHFPSGRAFTGELFF

d_call: -
clone_size: -
v_call: TRBV28
j_call: TRBJ2-5
cdr3_nt: TGTGCCAGCAGTTTGGTGTACCAAGAGACCCAGTACTTC
cdr3_aa: CASSLVYQETQYF

d_call: -
clone_size: many
v_call: TRBV28
j_call: TRBJ1-1
cdr3_nt: TGTGCCAGCAGTTTTGGGGGGCCCGCCAGTGAAGCTTTCTTT
cdr3_aa: CASSFGGPASEAFF

d_call: -
clone_size: few
v_call: TRBV28
j_call: TRBJ2-7
cdr3_nt: TGTGCCAGCAGTTTATGGGACAGAAAAGCCTACGAGCAGTACTTC
cdr3_aa: CASSLWDRKAYEQYF

d_call: -
clone_size: -
v_call: TRBV27
j_call: TRBJ2-3
cdr3_nt: TGTGCCAGCAGTTTTAGCGGTCCCACAGATACGCAGTATTTT
cdr3_aa: CASSFSGPTDTQYF

d_call: TRBD1
clone_size: many
v_call: TRBV12-3/TRBV12-4
j_call: TRBJ1-1
cdr3_nt: TGTGCCAGCAGTCTGACAGGGTCCACTGAAGCTTTCTTT
cdr3_aa: CASSLTGSTEAFF

d_call: TRBD2
clone_size: many
v_call: TRBV6-2/TRBV6-3
j_call: TRBJ2-4
cdr3_nt: TGTGCCAGCAGACGGATGGGAGAGCGGGAGGGGGAGAACATTCGGTACTTC
cdr3_aa: CASRRMGEREGENIRYF

d_call: -
clone_size: many
v_call: TRBV7-2
j_call: TRBJ1-5
cdr3_nt: TGTGCCAGCAGCTTATCTGCCTATCAGCCCCAGCATTTT
cdr3_aa: CASSLSAYQPQHF

d_call: TRBD2
clone_size: many
v_call: TRBV5-5
j_call: TRBJ2-7
cdr3_nt: TGTGCCAGCAGCTTGTGCGGGGGAGACTCCTACGAGCAGTACTTC
cdr3_aa: CASSLCGGDSYEQYF

d_call: TRBD2
clone_size: -
v_call: TRBV2
j_call: TRBJ2-7
cdr3_nt: TGTGCCAGCAGTGTGGGACTAGCGGGCTCCGAGCAGTACTTC
cdr3_aa: CASSVGLAGSEQYF

d_call: -
clone_size: many
v_call: TRBV7-3
j_call: TRBJ1-2
cdr3_nt: TGTGCCAGCGGTTTCGACGGGGGCACCGTGATCTTC
cdr3_aa: CASGFDGGTVIF

d_call: -
clone_size: many
v_call: TRBV27
j_call: TRBJ1-6
cdr3_nt: TGTGCCAGCAGTTTATATGGGAATAATTCACCCCTCCACTTT
cdr3_aa: CASSLYGNNSPLHF

d_call: TRBD1
clone_size: many
v_call: TRBV9
j_call: TRBJ1-6
cdr3_nt: TGTGCCAGCAGCCCGGGACAGGGGGATTCACCCCTCCACTTT
cdr3_aa: CASSPGQGDSPLHF

d_call: TRBD1
clone_size: many
v_call: TRBV6-5
j_call: TRBJ2-7
cdr3_nt: TGTGCCAGCAGCCTTACAGGGGACGGCGAGCAGTACTTC
cdr3_aa: CASSLTGDGEQYF

d_call: -
clone_size: many
v_call: TRBV27
j_call: TRBJ2-5
cdr3_nt: TGTGCCAGCAGCAAGAAACCCAACAGGGCAGGAGAGACCCAGTACTTC
cdr3_aa: CASSKKPNRAGETQYF

d_call: -
clone_size: many
v_call: TRBV25-1
j_call: TRBJ1-1
cdr3_nt: TGTGCCAGCAGTGCCGTGGGAAACACTGAAGCTTTCTTT
cdr3_aa: CASSAVGNTEAFF

d_call: -
clone_size: many
v_call: TRBV27
j_call: TRBJ1-5
cdr3_nt: TGTGCCAGCAGTTTCACGACAGTTTTCAATCAGCCCCAGCATTTT
cdr3_aa: CASSFTTVFNQPQHF

d_call: -
clone_size: many
v_call: TRBV7-2
j_call: TRBJ2-5
cdr3_nt: TGTGCCAGCAGCTTAGGACTGAGAGAGACCCAGTACTTC
cdr3_aa: CASSLGLRETQYF

d_call: -
clone_size: many
v_call: TRBV13
j_call: TRBJ2-5
cdr3_nt: TGTGCCAGCAGCTTAGGGCCGGGGAGTTGGGTTGCGGAACAAGAGACCCAGTACTTC
cdr3_aa: CASSLGPGSWVAEQETQYF

d_call: TRBD1
clone_size: -
v_call: TRBV7-2
j_call: TRBJ1-2
cdr3_nt: TGTGCCAGCAGCTCTCCAGGACAGGGATGGGGTGGCTACACCTTC
cdr3_aa: CASSSPGQGWGGYTF

d_call: -
clone_size: many
v_call: TRBV28
j_call: TRBJ2-2
cdr3_nt: TGTGCCAGCAGTTTTATCGGTGGGGAGCTGTTTTTT
cdr3_aa: CASSFIGGELFF

d_call: TRBD2
clone_size: many
v_call: TRBV27
j_call: TRBJ2-5
cdr3_nt: TGTGCCAGCCACGAGGCGGGAGGGGGAGAGACCCAGTACTTC
cdr3_aa: CASHEAGGGETQYF

d_call: -
clone_size: many
v_call: TRBV20-1
j_call: TRBJ2-7
cdr3_nt: TGCAGTGCTAGAGTGCGGGGGCGGGGATCCTACGAGCAGTACTTC
cdr3_aa: CSARVRGRGSYEQYF

d_call: -
clone_size: -
v_call: TRBV12-3/TRBV12-4
j_call: TRBJ2-7
cdr3_nt: TGTGCCAGCAGTATAATAGTGGGAGCCTCCGATCAGTACTTC
cdr3_aa: CASSIIVGASDQYF

d_call: TRBD1
clone_size: many
v_call: TRBV27
j_call: TRBJ1-5
cdr3_nt: TGTGCCAGCAGACCCGGGACAGGGTACAATCAGCCCCAGCATTTT
cdr3_aa: CASRPGTGYNQPQHF

d_call: -
clone_size: many
v_call: TRBV2
j_call: TRBJ2-7
cdr3_nt: TGTGCCAGCAGGTCCGGGCGATACGAGCAGTACTTC
cdr3_aa: CASRSGRYEQYF

d_call: TRBD2
clone_size: many
v_call: TRBV6-5
j_call: TRBJ2-7
cdr3_nt: TGTGCCAGCATTACCGGGACGACGGGGGGCGAGCAGTACTTC
cdr3_aa: CASITGTTGGEQYF

d_call: TRBD1
clone_size: -
v_call: TRBV6-5
j_call: TRBJ2-5
cdr3_nt: TGTGCCAGCAGTTACCGTCAGCCCACAGGGGGCGGAGAGACCCAGTACTTC
cdr3_aa: CASSYRQPTGGGETQYF

d_call: TRBD2
clone_size: -
v_call: TRBV11-2
j_call: TRBJ2-7
cdr3_nt: TGTGCCAGCAGCCAAAACCCGGGGGGGATTACCTACGAGCAGTACTTC
cdr3_aa: CASSQNPGGITYEQYF

d_call: -
clone_size: many
v_call: TRBV7-2
j_call: TRBJ2-2
cdr3_nt: TGTGCCAGCAGCAGGGCTTACAACACCGGGGAGCTGTTTTTT
cdr3_aa: CASSRAYNTGELFF

d_call: -
clone_size: many
v_call: TRBV11-2
j_call: TRBJ2-7
cdr3_nt: TGTGCCAGCAGCTTAGTTGCTTTCGGACAGCTGAGCTCCTACGAGCAGTACTTC
cdr3_aa: CASSLVAFGQLSSYEQYF

d_call: TRBD2
clone_size: many
v_call: TRBV20-1
j_call: TRBJ2-7
cdr3_nt: TGCAGTGCTCCGGGACTAGCGGGAGCCCTAGGGTACGAGCAGTACTTC
cdr3_aa: CSAPGLAGALGYEQYF

d_call: -
clone_size: few
v_call: TRBV5-5
j_call: TRBJ2-7
cdr3_nt: TGTGCCAGCAGCTTTTCCAGGGGTCCTAACGAGCAGTACTTC
cdr3_aa: CASSFSRGPNEQYF

d_call: -
clone_size: few
v_call: TRBV18
j_call: TRBJ2-5
cdr3_nt: TGTGCCAGCTCACCACCCCCCCAAGAGACCCAGTACTTC
cdr3_aa: CASSPPPQETQYF

d_call: -
clone_size: few
v_call: TRBV4-1
j_call: TRBJ2-2
cdr3_nt: TGCGCCAGCAGCCAGATAGCAGGGGGGCCGGGGAACACCGGGGAGCTGTTTTTT
cdr3_aa: CASSQIAGGPGNTGELFF

d_call: -
clone_size: many
v_call: TRBV5-8
j_call: TRBJ2-5
cdr3_nt: TGTGCCAGCAGCTTGCCGGGACCCACAGGGGAGACCCAGTACTTC
cdr3_aa: CASSLPGPTGETQYF

d_call: TRBD2
clone_size: few
v_call: TRBV20-1
j_call: TRBJ2-1
cdr3_nt: TGCAGTGCTAGAGATTGGGGGACTAGCGGGCCGGGGGGCGATGAGAAGTTCTTC
cdr3_aa: CSARDWGTSGPGGDEKFF

d_call: -
clone_size: many
v_call: TRBV7-9
j_call: TRBJ2-7
cdr3_nt: TGTGCCAGCAGCTTAGGGCTATCTCAATACGAGCAGTACTTC
cdr3_aa: CASSLGLSQYEQYF

d_call: -
clone_size: few
v_call: TRBV12-3/TRBV12-4
j_call: TRBJ1-2
cdr3_nt: TGTGCCAGCAGCCCCCCGGGACCCAGCGGCTATGGCTACACCTTC
cdr3_aa: CASSPPGPSGYGYTF

d_call: -
clone_size: many
v_call: TRBV20-1
j_call: TRBJ1-5
cdr3_nt: TGCAGTGCTAGAGAAACAGAGAGGGTTTATAGCAATCAGCCCCAGCATTTT
cdr3_aa: CSARETERVYSNQPQHF

d_call: -
clone_size: many
v_call: TRBV6-5
j_call: TRBJ2-5
cdr3_nt: TGTGCCAGCAGTTACTCAAGGGATCAAGAGACCCAGTACTTC
cdr3_aa: CASSYSRDQETQYF

d_call: -
clone_size: many
v_call: TRBV5-1
j_call: TRBJ1-2
cdr3_nt: TGCGCCAGCAGCTTGGCCCCAGAAAACTATGGCTACACCTTC
cdr3_aa: CASSLAPENYGYTF

d_call: -
clone_size: -
v_call: TRBV28
j_call: TRBJ1-6
cdr3_nt: TGTGCCAGCAGTCTGGGTGGCTTCTCTAGATCGCCCATTTCACCCCTCCACTTT
cdr3_aa: CASSLGGFSRSPISPLHF

d_call: TRBD1
clone_size: few
v_call: TRBV7-8
j_call: TRBJ1-3
cdr3_nt: TGTGCCAGCAGCGCGACAGGGTACGGAAACACCATATATTTT
cdr3_aa: CASSATGYGNTIYF

d_call: -
clone_size: -
v_call: TRBV10-3
j_call: TRBJ1-2
cdr3_nt: TGTGCCATCACTTTAGACAGCGCGTCGGGCTACACCTTC
cdr3_aa: CAITLDSASGYTF

d_call: -
clone_size: many
v_call: TRBV28
j_call: TRBJ2-7
cdr3_nt: TGTGCCAGCAGTTTATTAGCGGAAAGCTACGAGCAGTACTTC
cdr3_aa: CASSLLAESYEQYF

d_call: -
clone_size: -
v_call: TRBV29-1
j_call: TRBJ1-1
cdr3_nt: TGCAGCGTGGGTGGGGATAAGGGCACTGAAGCTTTCTTT
cdr3_aa: CSVGGDKGTEAFF

d_call: -
clone_size: many
v_call: TRBV28
j_call: TRBJ1-2
cdr3_nt: TGTGCCAGCAGTTTAGAACAGCACTATGGCTACACCTTC
cdr3_aa: CASSLEQHYGYTF

d_call: -
clone_size: many
v_call: TRBV30
j_call: TRBJ2-5
cdr3_nt: TGTGCCTGCCGACAGACTAAGAGGGACGGCCCCAACTTC
cdr3_aa: CACRQTKRDGPNF

d_call: TRBD1
clone_size: once
v_call: TRBV6-1
j_call: TRBJ2-5
cdr3_nt: TGTGCCAGCAGTGAGATCGCGGGACAGGAAGAGACCCAGTACTTC
cdr3_aa: CASSEIAGQEETQYF

d_call: TRBD1
clone_size: many
v_call: TRBV19
j_call: TRBJ1-5
cdr3_nt: TGTGCCAGTAGCTCCGGGACAGGGGACGAAAGCAATCAGCCCCAGCATTTT
cdr3_aa: CASSSGTGDESNQPQHF

d_call: TRBD2
clone_size: -
v_call: TRBV19
j_call: TRBJ2-2
cdr3_nt: TGTGCCATCTCCTCCTGGCGGGAGGGCCTCGCGAACACCGGGGAGCTGTTTTTT
cdr3_aa: CAISSWREGLANTGELFF

d_call: TRBD1
clone_size: -
v_call: TRBV28
j_call: TRBJ2-7
cdr3_nt: TGTGCCAGCAGTCTCCCGGGACAGGGGACCAACGAGCAGTACTTC
cdr3_aa: CASSLPGQGTNEQYF